These 23 T cell receptor beta chains originate from one sample sequenced in a study of OX40 agonist ivuxolimab in advanced cancers. Data came from immunoSEQ multiplex PCR; TCRdb stores just in-frame clones and leaves some out. The profile shows about 94,000 clones, around 87% of them singletons. Sequencing used CD4+ or CD8+ T cells sorted from blood, obtained in a trial of the OX40 agonist ivuxolimab. These TCRs come from an adult with an advanced solid tumor such as melanoma, head and neck, liver or kidney cancer.

The V gene is TRBV4-1, the J gene TRBJ2-3; D gene ambiguous. This CDR3 has 16 amino acids. The V gene's germline CDR1 is MGHRA and CDR2 YSYEKL. Trimming took 1 base from V and 0 from J, leaving 11 bases between them. CDR3 in DNA: TGCGCCAGCAGCCAAGGACCTCTCAAAAGCACAGATACGCAGTATTTT. Translation gives CASSQGPLKSTDTQYF.

The chain uses TRBV30 and TRBJ1-1; D call uncertain. The CDR3 has 12 amino acids. Trimming cost V 2 bases and J 4 bases, with 8 bases left between them. Germline CDR1 GTSNPN, CDR2 SVGIG (reference sequence). The CDR3 loop reads CAWSRATTEAFF. CDR3 sequence (DNA): TGTGCCTGGAGTCGGGCGACCACTGAAGCTTTCTTT.

V gene TRBV2 combines with J gene TRBJ1-2; possibly TRBD1 for D (5 bases). CDR1 is SNHLY and CDR2 is FYNNEI in the germline V gene. CDR3 length: 13 residues. V dropped 2 bases and J dropped 7 bases, with 11 bases sitting between them. CDR3 in amino acids: CASSETGTTGYTF. Here the CDR3 DNA reads TGTGCCAGCAGTGAAACCGGGACGACTGGCTACACCTTC.

This chain links TRBV28 with TRBJ2-3; D call uncertain. The germline CDR1 and CDR2 sequences are MDHEN and SYDVKM. The V and J ends lost 3 bases and 1 base respectively, with 5 bases between them. CDR3 length: 13 amino acids. The CDR3 sequence: CASSLAGTDTQYF. CDR3 in DNA: TGTGCCAGCAGTTTGGCTGGCACAGATACGCAGTATTTT.

V and J are TRBV25-1 and TRBJ1-6; no clear D gene. The CDR3 has 13 residues. Trimming removed 5 bases at V and 10 bases at J, with 12 bases between. Germline V gene data show CDR1 as MGHDK and CDR2 as SYGVNS. Here the CDR3 reads CASSPRTGSPLHF. CDR3 DNA sequence: TGTGCCAGCAGTCCCCGAACCGGATCACCCCTCCACTTT.

The chain has TRBV21-1 and TRBJ1-2. TRBV21-1 is a known pseudogene. This CDR3 has 14 amino acids. The CDR3 DNA sequence: TGTGCCAGCAGCAAAGGCAGGCCGGGATTTGGCTACACCTTC. Translating gives CASSKGRPGFGYTF.

The gene calls are TRBV6-1 and TRBJ2-1; either TRBD1 or TRBD2 may supply D (5 bases each). Per the germline V gene, CDR1 is MNHNS and CDR2 is SASEGT. This CDR3 has 12 residues. The V end was cut by 3 bases, the J end by 13 bases, with 13 bases between. The CDR3: CASSDLTGPQFF. The CDR3 region has the DNA TGTGCCAGCAGTGATTTGACGGGACCCCAGTTCTTC.

The V and J genes are TRBV5-1 and TRBJ2-7; D is possibly TRBD1 (6 bases). From germline, CDR1 is SGHRS and CDR2 YFSETQ. The CDR3 loop spans 14 amino acids. V lost 0 bases, J lost 7 bases, and 14 bases lay in between. CDR3 amino acids: CASSLADSLWEQYF. The CDR3, as DNA: TGCGCCAGCAGCTTGGCGGACAGCCTCTGGGAGCAGTACTTC.

The chain couples TRBV30 to TRBJ1-2, with 9 positions matching TRBD1. CDR1 and CDR2 from the germline V gene are GTSNPN and SVGIG (reference sequence). This CDR3 spans 11 amino acids. V lost 8 bases to trimming and J lost 8 bases; unmatched junction nucleotides: 6. The CDR3 DNA follows: TGTGCCCGTAGGGACAGGGAGGGCTACACCTTC. Amino acid sequence: CARRDREGYTF.

The V and J genes are TRBV10-3 and TRBJ2-5; 11 positions agree with TRBD2. TRBJ2-7 matches the DNA end more closely, so the J call is doubtful. In germline, CDR1 is ENHRY, CDR2 SYGVKD. The CDR3 runs 14 residues. For the CDR3, the DNA is TGTGCCATCAGTGTTGCTAGCGGGGGGAACGAGCAGTACTTC. It yields the protein CAISVASGGNEQYF.

The gene calls are TRBV7-2 and TRBJ1-5; D may be TRBD1 (5 bases). The V and J ends lost 1 base and 6 bases respectively, with 16 bases between them. The CDR3 loop spans 16 amino acids. Germline V gene lookup returns CDR1 SGHTA and CDR2 FQGNSA. For the CDR3, the DNA is TGTGCCAGCAGCTTAGGGGATATTCAGGGTAGTCAGCCCCAGCATTTT. Protein: CASSLGDIQGSQPQHF.

This clone turned up a few times. The sample carries other DNA sequences with the same CDR3. The rearrangement joins TRBV5-1 to TRBJ2-5; 8 positions match TRBD1. This CDR3 spans 14 amino acids. The V gene's germline CDR1 is SGHRS and CDR2 YFSETQ. V dropped 4 bases and J dropped 2; count of bases not matched to a gene: 4. The CDR3 DNA follows: TGCGCCAGCAGCCTACAGGGGGGTCAAGAGACCCAGTACTTC. It codes for CASSLQGGQETQYF.

The rearrangement joins TRBV11-2 to TRBJ1-1; D not resolved. V was trimmed by 2 bases and J by 4 bases, leaving 8 bases between them. The germline gives CDR1 SGHAT, CDR2 FQNNGV. The CDR3 runs to 13 residues. CDR3 residues: CASSLWGSTEAFF. The CDR3, as DNA: TGTGCCAGCAGCTTATGGGGTAGCACTGAAGCTTTCTTT.

The gene calls are TRBV5-6 and TRBJ2-5, with no clear D. V dropped 4 bases and J dropped 2 bases, with 3 bases sitting between them. This CDR3 region has 11 residues. The germline gives CDR1 SGHDT, CDR2 YYEEEE. The CDR3 coding sequence is TGTGCCAGCAGCGCACAAGAGACCCAGTACTTC. Translating gives CASSAQETQYF.

The chain has TRBV6-5 and TRBJ1-2, with TRBD1 matching 7 bases. Germline assignment: CDR1 MNHEY and CDR2 SVGAGI. The ends lost 4 bases at V and 3 bases at J; junction bases unmatched: 11. CDR3 length: 16 amino acids. Here the CDR3 reads CASSSLTGVKDYGYTF. The CDR3 nucleotides are TGTGCCAGCAGTTCCCTTACAGGGGTTAAGGACTATGGCTACACCTTC.

The chain has TRBV18 and TRBJ2-6, with 12 bases lining up with TRBD1. With V trimmed by 2 bases and J by 0 bases, 8 bases remained unmatched. CDR1 KGHSH and CDR2 LQKENI come from the germline V gene. The CDR3 has 20 amino acids. The CDR3 is CASSPSGGQGAGSGANVLTF. The CDR3, as DNA: TGTGCCAGCTCACCATCGGGGGGACAGGGGGCTGGCTCTGGGGCCAACGTCCTGACTTTC.

This chain uses TRBV4-3 with TRBJ1-2; D remains unclear. The germline V and J ends were trimmed by 4 bases and 5 bases, with 11 bases remaining between them. The CDR3 length is 13 residues. Germline V lookup: CDR1 LGHNA, CDR2 YSLEER. DNA of the CDR3: TGCGCCAGCAGCCCAAACTCTCAGTATGGCTACACCTTC. This translates into CASSPNSQYGYTF.

V and J are TRBV5-5 and TRBJ2-7; D not certain. Trimming cost V 6 bases and J 1 base, with 11 bases left between them. Germline lookup yields CDR1 SGHKS and CDR2 YYEKEE (reference sequence). The CDR3 is 13 amino acids. As DNA, the CDR3 is TGTGCCAGCAACCCGTGGGGTTCCTACGAGCAGTACTTC. Protein product: CASNPWGSYEQYF.

The V call is TRBV27, the J call TRBJ2-5; 9 positions match TRBD2. The DNA matches TRBJ2-7 better at its end, which makes the J call doubtful. The germline CDR1 and CDR2 sequences are MNHEY and SMNVEV (reference sequence). The CDR3 is made up of 15 amino acids. The CDR3 sequence is CASSLGGGGAYEQYF. The CDR3 DNA is TGTGCCAGCAGTTTAGGGGGCGGGGGGGCCTACGAGCAGTACTTC.

The chain employs TRBV7-6 and TRBJ2-7; D is ambiguous. Germline V gene sequence: CDR1 SGHVS, CDR2 FNYEAQ. This CDR3 is 14 amino acids long. V lost 6 bases and J lost 6, with 18 bases in between. CDR3 nucleotides: TGTGCCAGCAGTACTTACATCTCCTCGGGCGAGCAGTACTTC. The encoded protein is CASSTYISSGEQYF.

CDR3 in amino acids: CASSRLQGEAAGGYTF. CDR3 nucleotides: TGTGCCAGCAGCCGGCTACAGGGGGAGGCCGCAGGGGGCTACACCTTC. This sequence joins TRBV7-9 and TRBJ1-2; 8 bases map to TRBD1. V dropped 5 bases and J dropped 8; count of bases not matched to a gene: 16. The CDR3 runs to 16 residues. Germline lookup yields CDR1 SEHNR and CDR2 FQNEAQ (reference sequence).

This chain joins TRBV6-5 and TRBJ2-7; 8 bases align to TRBD1. The CDR3 spans 16 residues. Per the germline V gene, CDR1 is MNHEY and CDR2 is SVGAGI. J was trimmed by 2 bases and V by 2 bases; bases with no gene match: 8. CDR3 nucleotide sequence: TGTGCCAGCAGTTACCGAACCGGACAGGGCCCCTACGAGCAGTACTTC. It codes for CASSYRTGQGPYEQYF.

This chain connects TRBV30 to TRBJ1-2, with D unresolved. The V and J ends lost 1 base and 8 bases respectively, with 8 bases between them. Germline values: CDR1 GTSNPN, CDR2 SVGIG (reference sequence). The CDR3 loop spans 11 amino acids. Written as DNA, the CDR3 is TGTGCCTGGAGTGATTGGGAAGGCTACACCTTC. Its protein is CAWSDWEGYTF. Together with reference TRBV30 and TRBJ1-2, the CDR3 gives the full variable domain: SQTIHQWPATLVQPVGSPLSLECTVEGTSNPNLYWYRQAAGRGLQLLFYSVGIGQISSEVPQNLSASRPQDRQFILSSKKLLLSDSGFYLCAWSDWEGYTFGSGTRLTVV.